Listed here is a single T cell receptor beta chain. This entry comes from a study of cytomegalovirus exposure and HLA in healthy donors. The CDR3 loop spans 16 amino acids. The V gene lost 4 bases and the J gene lost 7 bases, with 21 bases spanning the gap. CDR1 SGHRS and CDR2 YFSETQ come from the germline V gene. PCR amplification relied on 60 Vbeta primers (plus 13 Jbeta primers). Profiled with immunoSEQ multiplex PCR; TCRdb holds only in-frame clones, not every one. The table has under 200,000 clones, roughly 74% seen once. The sequencing sample was made of PBMCs. The origin of this receptor is a middle-aged woman in good health and CMV-seropositive. The chain uses TRBV5-1 and TRBJ1-5, with D perhaps TRBD1 (6 bases). The CDR3: CASSPGDGQPRQPQHF. Written as DNA, the CDR3 is TGCGCCAGCAGCCCCGGAGATGGACAGCCCAGGCAGCCCCAGCATTTT.